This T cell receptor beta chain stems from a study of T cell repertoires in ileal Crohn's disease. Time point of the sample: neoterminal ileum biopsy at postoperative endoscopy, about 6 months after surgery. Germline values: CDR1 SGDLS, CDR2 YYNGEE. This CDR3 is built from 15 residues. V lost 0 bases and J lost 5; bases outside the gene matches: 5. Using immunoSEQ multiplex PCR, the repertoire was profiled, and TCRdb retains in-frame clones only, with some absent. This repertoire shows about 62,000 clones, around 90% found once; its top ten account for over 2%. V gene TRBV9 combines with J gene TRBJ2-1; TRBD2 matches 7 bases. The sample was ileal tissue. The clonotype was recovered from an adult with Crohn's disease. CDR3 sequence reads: CASSVGASGNNEQFF. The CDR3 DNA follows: TGTGCCAGCAGCGTAGGCGCTAGCGGCAACAATGAGCAGTTCTTC.